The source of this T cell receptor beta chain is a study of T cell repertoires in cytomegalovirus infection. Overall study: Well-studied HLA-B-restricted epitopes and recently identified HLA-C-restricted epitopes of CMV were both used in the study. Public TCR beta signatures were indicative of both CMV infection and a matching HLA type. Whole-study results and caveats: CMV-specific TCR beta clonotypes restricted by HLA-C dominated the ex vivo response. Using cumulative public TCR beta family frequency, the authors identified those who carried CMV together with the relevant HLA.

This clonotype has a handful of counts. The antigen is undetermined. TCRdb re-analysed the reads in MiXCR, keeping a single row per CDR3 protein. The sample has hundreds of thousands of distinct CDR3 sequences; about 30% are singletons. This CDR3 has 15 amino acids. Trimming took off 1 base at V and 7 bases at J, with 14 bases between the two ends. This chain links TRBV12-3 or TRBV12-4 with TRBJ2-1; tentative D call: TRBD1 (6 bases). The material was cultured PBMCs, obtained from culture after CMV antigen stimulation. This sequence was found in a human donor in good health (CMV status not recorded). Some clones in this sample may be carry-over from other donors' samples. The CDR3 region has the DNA TGTGCCAGCAGTTTAGAGGCAGGGGCCCATAATGAGCAGTTCTTC. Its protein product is CASSLEAGAHNEQFF.